This record covers a single T cell receptor (beta chain). The RNA, about 0.45 to 1 ug, was put through reverse transcription using random hexamers. An immunoSEQ multiplex PCR amplified TCR beta CDR3 over 54 Vbeta and 13 Jbeta. TCRdb reanalysed the immunoSEQ multiplex PCR reads using MiXCR and keeps one entry per CDR3 protein. The sample lists 150,000 to 200,000 distinct CDR3 sequences; 90% to 95% were seen once. The data are from a study of CD8 T cells in Susac syndrome. CDR1 and CDR2 from the germline V gene are LNHNV and YYDKDF (reference sequence). V was shortened by 0 bases and J by 7 bases, with 14 bases between the two germline ends. The CDR3 spans 15 residues.

The sequencing sample was made of CD4+ T cells from PBMCs. The rearrangement joins TRBV15 to TRBJ2-3, with D tentatively TRBD1 (5 bases). This TCR derives from a human donor in good health. The CDR3 nucleotides read TGTGCCACCAGCAGAGATCGAGGCAGGGCTCATACGCAGTATTTT. Encoded protein: CATSRDRGRAHTQYF.